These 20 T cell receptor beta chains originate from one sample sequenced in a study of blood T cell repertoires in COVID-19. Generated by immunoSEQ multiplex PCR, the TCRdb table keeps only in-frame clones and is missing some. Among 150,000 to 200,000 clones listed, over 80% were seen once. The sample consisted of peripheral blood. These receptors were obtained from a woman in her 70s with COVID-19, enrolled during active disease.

The CDR3 sequence is CASSPRGFYGYTF. For the CDR3, the DNA is TGTGCCAGCAGCCCTCGGGGGTTCTATGGCTACACCTTC. J is TRBJ1-2 and V is TRBV3-1 (or the pseudogene TRBV3-2), with a tentative D call TRBD1 (5 bases). The CDR3 covers 13 residues. Germline CDR1 reads LGHDT; CDR2 reads YNNKEL (reference sequence). V gave up 4 bases and J gave up 4 bases, with 10 bases separating them.

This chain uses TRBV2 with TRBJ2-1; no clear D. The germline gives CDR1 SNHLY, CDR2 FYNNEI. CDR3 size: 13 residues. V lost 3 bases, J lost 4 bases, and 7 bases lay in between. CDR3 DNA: TGTGCCAGCAGTGATTCCAATTACAATGAGCAGTTCTTC. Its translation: CASSDSNYNEQFF.

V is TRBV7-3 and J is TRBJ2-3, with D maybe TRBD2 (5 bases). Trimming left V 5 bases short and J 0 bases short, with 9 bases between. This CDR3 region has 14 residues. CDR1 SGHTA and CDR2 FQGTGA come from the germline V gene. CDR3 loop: CASSKRTSTDTQYF. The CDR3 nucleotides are TGTGCCAGCAGCAAACGGACTAGCACAGATACGCAGTATTTT.

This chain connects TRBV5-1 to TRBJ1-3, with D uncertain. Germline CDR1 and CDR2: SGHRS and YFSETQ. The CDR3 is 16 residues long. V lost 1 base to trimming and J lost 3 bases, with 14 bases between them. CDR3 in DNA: TGCGCCAGCAGCTTGACTATGGGGAGCGGTGGAAACACCATATATTTT. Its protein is CASSLTMGSGGNTIYF.

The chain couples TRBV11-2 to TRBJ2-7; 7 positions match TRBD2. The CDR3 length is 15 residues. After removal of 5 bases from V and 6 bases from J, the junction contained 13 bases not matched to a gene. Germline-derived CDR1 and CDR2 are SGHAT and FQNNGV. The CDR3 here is CASSPMAGGFGEQYF. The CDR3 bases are TGTGCCAGCAGCCCGATGGCCGGGGGGTTTGGCGAGCAGTACTTC. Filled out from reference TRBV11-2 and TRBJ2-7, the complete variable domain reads EAGVAQSPRYKIIEKRQSVAFWCNPISGHATLYWYQQILGQGPKLLIQFQNNGVVDDSQLPKDRFSAERLKGVDSTLKIQPAKLEDSAVYLCASSPMAGGFGEQYFGPGTRLTVT.

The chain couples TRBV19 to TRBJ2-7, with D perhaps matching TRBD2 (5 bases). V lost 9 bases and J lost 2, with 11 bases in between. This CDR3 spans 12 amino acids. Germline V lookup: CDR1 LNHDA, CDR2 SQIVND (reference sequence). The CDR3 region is CARAVLTYEQYF. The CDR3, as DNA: TGTGCCAGAGCGGTTCTAACCTACGAGCAGTACTTC.

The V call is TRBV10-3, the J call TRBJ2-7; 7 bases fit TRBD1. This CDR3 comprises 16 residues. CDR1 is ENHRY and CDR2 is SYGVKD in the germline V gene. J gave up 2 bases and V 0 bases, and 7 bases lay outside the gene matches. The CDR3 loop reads CAISESVGTVTYEQYF. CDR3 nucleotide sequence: TGTGCCATCAGTGAGTCAGTCGGGACAGTTACCTACGAGCAGTACTTC.

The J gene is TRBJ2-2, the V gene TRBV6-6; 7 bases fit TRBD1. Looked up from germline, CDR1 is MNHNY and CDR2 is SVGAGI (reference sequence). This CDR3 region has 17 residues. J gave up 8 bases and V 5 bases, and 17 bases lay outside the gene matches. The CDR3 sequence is CASSRRKRDSLSGELFF. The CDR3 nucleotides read TGTGCCAGCAGTCGCCGGAAACGGGACAGCCTGAGTGGGGAGCTGTTTTTT.

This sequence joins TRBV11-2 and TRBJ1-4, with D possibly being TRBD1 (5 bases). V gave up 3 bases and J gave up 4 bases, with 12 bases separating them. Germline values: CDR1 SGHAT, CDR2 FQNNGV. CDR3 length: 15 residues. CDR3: CASSFGTGYNEKLFF. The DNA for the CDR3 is TGTGCCAGCAGCTTCGGAACAGGTTATAATGAAAAACTGTTTTTT.

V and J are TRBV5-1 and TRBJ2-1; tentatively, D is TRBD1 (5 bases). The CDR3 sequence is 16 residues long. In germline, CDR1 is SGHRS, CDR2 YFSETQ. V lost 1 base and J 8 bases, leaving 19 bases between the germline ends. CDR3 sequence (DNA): TGCGCCAGCAGCTTGACCCGGAATTGGGGCTTGGATGAGCAGTTCTTC. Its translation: CASSLTRNWGLDEQFF.

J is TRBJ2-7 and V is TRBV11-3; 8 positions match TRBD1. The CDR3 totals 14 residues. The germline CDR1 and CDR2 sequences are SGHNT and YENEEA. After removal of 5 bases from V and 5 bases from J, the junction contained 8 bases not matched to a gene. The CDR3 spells CASSPGTGRNEQYF. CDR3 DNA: TGTGCCAGCAGCCCCGGGACAGGAAGGAACGAGCAGTACTTC.

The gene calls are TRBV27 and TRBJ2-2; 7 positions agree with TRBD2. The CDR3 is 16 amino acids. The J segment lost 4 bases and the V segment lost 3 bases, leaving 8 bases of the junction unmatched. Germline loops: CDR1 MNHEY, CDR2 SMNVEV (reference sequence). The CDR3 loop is CASSFSSGTGTGELFF. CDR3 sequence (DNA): TGTGCCAGCAGTTTCTCAAGCGGGACTGGCACCGGGGAGCTGTTTTTT.

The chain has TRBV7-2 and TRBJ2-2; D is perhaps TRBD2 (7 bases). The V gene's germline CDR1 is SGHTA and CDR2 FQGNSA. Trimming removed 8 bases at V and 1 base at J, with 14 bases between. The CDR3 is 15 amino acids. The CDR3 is CASGEGVLNTGELFF. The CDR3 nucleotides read TGTGCCAGCGGGGAGGGGGTCTTGAACACCGGGGAGCTGTTTTTT.

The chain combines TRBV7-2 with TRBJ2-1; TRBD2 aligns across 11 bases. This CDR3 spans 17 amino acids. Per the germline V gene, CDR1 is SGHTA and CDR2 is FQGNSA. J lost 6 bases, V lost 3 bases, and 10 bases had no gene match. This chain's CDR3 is CASSFGLAGHFGNEQFF. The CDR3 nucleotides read TGTGCCAGCAGCTTTGGACTAGCGGGTCATTTTGGCAATGAGCAGTTCTTC.

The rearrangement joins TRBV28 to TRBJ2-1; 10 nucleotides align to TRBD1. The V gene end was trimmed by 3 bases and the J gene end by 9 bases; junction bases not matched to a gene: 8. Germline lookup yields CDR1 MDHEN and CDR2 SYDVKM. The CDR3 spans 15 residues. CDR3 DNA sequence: TGTGCCAGCAGTTTCCGGGACAGGGGTGTTGGTGAGCAGTTCTTC. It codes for CASSFRDRGVGEQFF.

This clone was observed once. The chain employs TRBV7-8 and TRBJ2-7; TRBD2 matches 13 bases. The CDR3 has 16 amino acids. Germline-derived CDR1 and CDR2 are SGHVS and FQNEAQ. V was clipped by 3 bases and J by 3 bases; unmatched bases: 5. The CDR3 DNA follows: TGTGCCAGCAGCTTTGGACTAGCGGGGGATTACTACGAGCAGTACTTC. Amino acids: CASSFGLAGDYYEQYF. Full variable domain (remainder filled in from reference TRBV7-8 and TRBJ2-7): GAGVSQSPRYKVAKRGQDVALRCDPISGHVSLFWYQQALGQGPEFLTYFQNEAQLDKSGLPSDRFFAERPEGSVSTLKIQRTQQEDSAVYLCASSFGLAGDYYEQYFGPGTRLTVT.

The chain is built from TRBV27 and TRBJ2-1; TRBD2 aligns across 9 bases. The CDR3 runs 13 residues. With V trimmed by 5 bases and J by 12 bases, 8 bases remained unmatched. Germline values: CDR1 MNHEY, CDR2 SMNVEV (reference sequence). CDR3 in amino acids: CASSPSLAGPQFF. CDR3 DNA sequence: TGTGCCAGCAGTCCTTCCCTAGCGGGACCGCAGTTCTTC.

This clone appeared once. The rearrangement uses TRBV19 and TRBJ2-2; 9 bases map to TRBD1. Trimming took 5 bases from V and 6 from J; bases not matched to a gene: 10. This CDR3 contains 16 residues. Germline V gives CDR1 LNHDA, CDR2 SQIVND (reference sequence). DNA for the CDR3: TGTGCCAGTAGTCCGCGTCCCGGGACAGGGCCCGGGGAGCTGTTTTTT. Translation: CASSPRPGTGPGELFF.

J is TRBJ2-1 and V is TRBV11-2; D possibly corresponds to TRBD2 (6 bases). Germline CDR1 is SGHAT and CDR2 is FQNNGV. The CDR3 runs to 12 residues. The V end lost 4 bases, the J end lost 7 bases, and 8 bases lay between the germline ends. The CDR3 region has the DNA TGTGCCAGCAGCTCTAGCGTAAATGAGCAGTTCTTC. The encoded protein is CASSSSVNEQFF.

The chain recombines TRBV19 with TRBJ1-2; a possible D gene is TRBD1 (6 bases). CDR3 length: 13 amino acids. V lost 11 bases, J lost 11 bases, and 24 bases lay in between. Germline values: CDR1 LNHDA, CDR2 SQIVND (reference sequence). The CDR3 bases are TGTGCCTGCTCCCGGGACATTAACCAGGGGTACACCTTC. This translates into CACSRDINQGYTF.